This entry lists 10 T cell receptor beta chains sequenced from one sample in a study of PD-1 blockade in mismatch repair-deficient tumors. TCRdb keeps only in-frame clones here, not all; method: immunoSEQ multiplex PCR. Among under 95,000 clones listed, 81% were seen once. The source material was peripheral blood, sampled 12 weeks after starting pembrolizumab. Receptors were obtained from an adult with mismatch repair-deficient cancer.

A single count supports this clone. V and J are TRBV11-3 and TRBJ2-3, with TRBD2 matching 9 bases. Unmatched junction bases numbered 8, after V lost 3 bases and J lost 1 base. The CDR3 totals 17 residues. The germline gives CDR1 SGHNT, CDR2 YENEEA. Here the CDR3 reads CASSLEDWTSGTDTQYF. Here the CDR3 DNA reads TGTGCCAGCAGCTTGGAGGACTGGACTAGCGGCACAGATACGCAGTATTTT.

The CDR3 coding sequence is TGTGCCAGCAACCTACAGGGTAGCAATCAGCCCCAGCATTTT. Translating it yields CASNLQGSNQPQHF. The chain joins TRBV27 to TRBJ1-5, with D perhaps TRBD1 (6 bases). The CDR3 runs 14 residues. Germline V gene lookup returns CDR1 MNHEY and CDR2 SMNVEV (reference sequence). The V and J ends lost 7 bases and 0 bases respectively, with 10 bases between them.

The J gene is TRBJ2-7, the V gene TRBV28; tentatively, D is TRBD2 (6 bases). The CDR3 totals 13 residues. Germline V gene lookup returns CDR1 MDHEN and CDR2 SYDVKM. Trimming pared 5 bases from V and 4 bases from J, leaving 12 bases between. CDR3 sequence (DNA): TGTGCCAGCAGTATAGGGACTCAATACGAGCAGTACTTC. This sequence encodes CASSIGTQYEQYF.

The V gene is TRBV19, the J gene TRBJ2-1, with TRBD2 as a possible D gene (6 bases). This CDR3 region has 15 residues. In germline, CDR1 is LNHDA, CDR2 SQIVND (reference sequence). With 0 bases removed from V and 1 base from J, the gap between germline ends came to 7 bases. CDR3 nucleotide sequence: TGTGCCAGTAGTATAGAGCGGGGTTCCTACAATGAGCAGTTCTTC. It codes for CASSIERGSYNEQFF.

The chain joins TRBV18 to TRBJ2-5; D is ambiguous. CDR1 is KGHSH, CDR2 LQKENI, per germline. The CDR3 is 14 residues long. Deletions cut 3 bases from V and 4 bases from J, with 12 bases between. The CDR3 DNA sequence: TGTGCCAGCTCACCCGGCCGGGCCCCAGAGACCCAGTACTTC. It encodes CASSPGRAPETQYF.

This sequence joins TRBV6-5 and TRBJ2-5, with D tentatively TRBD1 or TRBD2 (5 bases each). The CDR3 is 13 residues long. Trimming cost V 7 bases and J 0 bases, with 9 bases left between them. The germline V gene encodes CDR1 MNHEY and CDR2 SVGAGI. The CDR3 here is CASKGTDQETQYF. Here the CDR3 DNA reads TGTGCCAGCAAAGGGACGGACCAAGAGACCCAGTACTTC.

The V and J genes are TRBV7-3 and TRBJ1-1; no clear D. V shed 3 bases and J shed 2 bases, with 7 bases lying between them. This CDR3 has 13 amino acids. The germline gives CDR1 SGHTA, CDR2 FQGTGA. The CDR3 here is CASSLVRNTEAFF. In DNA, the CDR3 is TGTGCCAGCAGCTTGGTAAGAAACACTGAAGCTTTCTTT. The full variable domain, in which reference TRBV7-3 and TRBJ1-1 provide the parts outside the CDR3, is GAGVSQTPSNKVTEKGKYVELRCDPISGHTALYWYRQSLGQGPEFLIYFQGTGAADDSGLPNDRFFAVRPEGSVSTLKIQRTERGDSAVYLCASSLVRNTEAFFGQGTRLTVV.

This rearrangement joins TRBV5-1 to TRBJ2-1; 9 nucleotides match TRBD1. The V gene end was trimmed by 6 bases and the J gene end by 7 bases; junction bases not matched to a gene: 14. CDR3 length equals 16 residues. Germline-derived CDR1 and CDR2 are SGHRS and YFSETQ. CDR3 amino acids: CASNLFSTGGSNEQFF. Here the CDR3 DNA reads TGCGCCAGCAACCTATTCAGTACAGGGGGCTCGAATGAGCAGTTCTTC. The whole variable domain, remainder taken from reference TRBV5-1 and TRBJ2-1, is KAGVTQTPRYLIKTRGQQVTLSCSPISGHRSVSWYQQTPGQGLQFLFEYFSETQRNKGNFPGRFSGRQFSNSRSEMNVSTLELGDSALYLCASNLFSTGGSNEQFFGPGTRLTVL.

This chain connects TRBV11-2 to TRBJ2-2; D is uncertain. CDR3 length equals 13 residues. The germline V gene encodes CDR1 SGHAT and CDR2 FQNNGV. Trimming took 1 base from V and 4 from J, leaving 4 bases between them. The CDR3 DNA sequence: TGTGCCAGCAGCTTAGTAGTCACCGGGGAGCTGTTTTTT. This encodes CASSLVVTGELFF.

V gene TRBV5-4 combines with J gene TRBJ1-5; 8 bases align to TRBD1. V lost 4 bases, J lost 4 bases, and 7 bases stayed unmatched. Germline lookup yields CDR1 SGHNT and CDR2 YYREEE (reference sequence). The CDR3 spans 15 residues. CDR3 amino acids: CASSPDRGRNQPQHF. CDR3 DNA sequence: TGTGCCAGCAGCCCCGACAGGGGACGAAATCAGCCCCAGCATTTT.